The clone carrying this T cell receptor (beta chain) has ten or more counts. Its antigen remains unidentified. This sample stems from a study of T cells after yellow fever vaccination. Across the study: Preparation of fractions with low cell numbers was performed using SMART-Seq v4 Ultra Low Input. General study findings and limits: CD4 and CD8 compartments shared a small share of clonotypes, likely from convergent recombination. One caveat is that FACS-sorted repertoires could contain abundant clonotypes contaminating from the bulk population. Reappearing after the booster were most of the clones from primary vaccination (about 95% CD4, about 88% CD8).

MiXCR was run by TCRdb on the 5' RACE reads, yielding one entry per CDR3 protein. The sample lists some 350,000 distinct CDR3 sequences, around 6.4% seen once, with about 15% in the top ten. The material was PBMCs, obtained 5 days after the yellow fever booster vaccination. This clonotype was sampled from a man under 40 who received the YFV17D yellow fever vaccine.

CDR3 nucleotide sequence: TGCGCCAGCAGCCAAGACGGCGGGACCACCAATACGCAGTATTTT. This encodes CASSQDGGTTNTQYF. The chain has TRBV4-3 and TRBJ2-3; a possible D gene is TRBD2 (6 bases). CDR1 is LGHNA, CDR2 YSLEER, per germline. Trimming took off 0 bases at V and 7 bases at J, with 14 bases between the two ends. There are 15 residues in the CDR3.